This T cell receptor (beta chain) was sequenced in a study of T cell responses to AZD1222 COVID-19 vaccine. The V gene's germline CDR1 is LNHDA and CDR2 SQIVND (reference sequence). The trim removed 9 bases at V and 0 bases at J, leaving 6 bases unmatched. The CDR3 runs to 15 residues. The repertoire was sequenced with immunoSEQ multiplex PCR; TCRdb's copy has only in-frame clones and lacks some. The sample lists about 140,000 clones, more than 85% occurring once. The sequencing used peripheral blood, collected on day 0 of AZD1222 vaccination. This TCR came from an adult in good health. V usage is TRBV19 and J usage is TRBJ2-1; 9 positions agree with TRBD2. The CDR3 coding sequence is TGTGCCAGCACCGGGACTAGCAGCTCCTACAATGAGCAGTTCTTC. This encodes CASTGTSSSYNEQFF.